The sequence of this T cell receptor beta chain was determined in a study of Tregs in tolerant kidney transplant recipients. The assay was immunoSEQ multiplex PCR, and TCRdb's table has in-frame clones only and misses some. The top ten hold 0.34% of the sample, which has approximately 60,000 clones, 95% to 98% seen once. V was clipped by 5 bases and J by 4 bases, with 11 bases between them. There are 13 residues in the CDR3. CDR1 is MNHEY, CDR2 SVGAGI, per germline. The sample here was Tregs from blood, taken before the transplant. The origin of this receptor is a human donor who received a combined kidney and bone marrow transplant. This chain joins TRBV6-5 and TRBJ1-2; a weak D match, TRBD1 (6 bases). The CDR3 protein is CASSRQGLYGYTF. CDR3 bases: TGTGCCAGCAGTCGTCAGGGGCTCTATGGCTACACCTTC.